This TCR beta chain was sequenced for a study of long-term antiretroviral therapy in people with HIV. General study points: Post-ART, diversity grew, though it stayed under transplant donor control levels.

On this clone: The antigen remains undetermined.

A minimum of one pre-ART and two post-ART PBMC samples existed for each donor. Sequencing relied on immunoSEQ assay v3.0, run at survey level. Sequencing was performed with immunoSEQ multiplex PCR; in TCRdb, only in-frame clones are kept and a portion is missing. The table records tens of thousands of clones, around 84% of them present only once. Per germline, CDR1 LNHNV and CDR2 YYDKDF (reference sequence). CDR3 length equals 15 residues. The ends lost 2 bases at V and 6 bases at J; junction bases unmatched: 5. This material consisted of unsorted PBMCs, taken 0.8 years after starting antiretroviral therapy. The sequence was obtained from a woman aged 25 to 39 with HIV. The chain employs TRBV15 and TRBJ1-2; 11 positions match TRBD1. CDR3 in DNA: TGTGCCACCAGCAGAAGGGGACAGGGGGACAATGGCTACACCTTC. It translates to CATSRRGQGDNGYTF.